This is a list of T cell receptor beta chains from one sample in a study of identical twins. Using its own MiXCR run on the 5' RACE reads, TCRdb lists one record per CDR3 protein. The table lists about 720,000 distinct CDR3 sequences, approximately 18% of them singletons. This same sample was also part of a study on T cells expressing NK-cell markers.

Sequences were obtained from PBMCs. The receptors were sampled from a woman under 30 in good health. CDR3s include the opening cysteine and the closing phenylalanine or tryptophan. Part of the rows lack a size; the others show once, few, many or a class for expanded clones.

clone_size	j_call	v_call	cdr3_aa
few	TRBJ2-1	TRBV7-2	CASSRLGSEQFF
few	TRBJ2-3	TRBV12-3/TRBV12-4	CASTAGQGSGDTQYF
few	TRBJ2-1	TRBV7-9	CASRSSGRASNEQFF
many	TRBJ2-7	TRBV29-1	CSARPGGRSYEQYF
NA	TRBJ2-5	TRBV7-8	CASSHGPNTQETQYF
NA	TRBJ2-1	TRBV27	CASSIGQGDGNEQFF
few	TRBJ2-7	TRBV6-2/TRBV6-3	CASSYRGATRGEQYF
few	TRBJ1-1	TRBV12-3/TRBV12-4	CASSHTGLAEAFF
NA	TRBJ2-1	TRBV3-1	CASSQGSARLSSYNEQFF
many	TRBJ1-2	TRBV12-3/TRBV12-4	CASREAAGYTF
few	TRBJ2-7	TRBV20-1	CSASRLLAGTYEQYF
few	TRBJ1-1	TRBV12-3/TRBV12-4	CASTQTGTTRAFF
NA	TRBJ2-7	TRBV10-3	CAIGSRGPDEQYF
few	TRBJ2-5	TRBV7-9	CASSPRRGGSSKETQYF
NA	TRBJ2-1	TRBV6-1	CASRSGRANEQFF
NA	TRBJ2-2	TRBV6-1	CASSPMHTGELFF
NA	TRBJ2-6	TRBV14	CASSQELGSSGANVLTF
few	TRBJ2-7	TRBV12-3/TRBV12-4	CASSLEGLASYEQYF
NA	TRBJ2-7	TRBV29-1	CSAWSGSGIYEQYF
NA	TRBJ1-1	TRBV5-1	CASSLGGQAFF
once	TRBJ2-1	TRBV29-1	CSVEDIAGDGPNEQFF
many	TRBJ2-3	TRBV10-2	CASTSRTSGGRDTQYF
NA	TRBJ1-4	TRBV9	CASSVSGDNEKLFF
once	TRBJ2-5	TRBV20-1	CSASGLGQETQYF
few	TRBJ2-2	TRBV11-2	CASSLEGARPSGAGELFF
NA	TRBJ1-4	TRBV2	CASSWTGREKLFF
few	TRBJ1-2	TRBV6-5	CASSFARGPNYGYTF
NA	TRBJ2-1	TRBV20-1	CSAPGQGADEQFF
few	TRBJ1-2	TRBV4-2	CASSQDIYGYTF
few	TRBJ1-1	TRBV6-1	CASRRTTLMNTEAFF
once	TRBJ2-1	TRBV20-1	CSARTSGGNYNEQFF
few	TRBJ1-2	TRBV5-1	CASSPTGGSGYTF